This passage covers 30 T cell receptor beta chains from one sample sequenced in a study of blood T cell repertoires in COVID-19. TCRdb's copy holds only in-frame clones and misses some; the assay was immunoSEQ multiplex PCR. The sample yields more than 150,000 clones, approximately 85% seen once. The sample comprised PBMCs or T cells enriched from blood (not recorded which). These receptor sequences come from a man in his forties who had recovered from COVID-19.

About this clone: This sample includes further DNA sequences coding for the same CDR3. The chain has TRBV4-3 and TRBJ2-5; 11 bases are a match to TRBD1. The CDR3 has 14 amino acids. The germline V gene has CDR1 LGHNA and CDR2 YSLEER. Unmatched junction bases numbered 0, after V lost 3 bases and J lost 3 bases. The CDR3 DNA reads TGCGCCAGCAGCCAGGGACAGGGGGAAGAGACCCAGTACTTC. This gives the protein CASSQGQGEETQYF.

The chain has TRBV2 and TRBJ1-1; a weak D match, TRBD1 (5 bases). Germline CDR1 is SNHLY and CDR2 is FYNNEI. This CDR3 comprises 14 residues. V was clipped by 6 bases and J by 1 base, with 12 bases between them. Here the CDR3 reads CASSAFGANTEAFF. CDR3 nucleotides: TGTGCCAGCAGCGCGTTTGGGGCGAACACTGAAGCTTTCTTT.

The chain joins TRBV28 to TRBJ1-2; TRBD1 matches at 8 bases. The CDR3 is 16 residues long. The V gene end was trimmed by 5 bases and the J gene end by 0 bases; junction bases not matched to a gene: 8. The V gene's germline CDR1 is MDHEN and CDR2 SYDVKM. CDR3 amino acids: CASSALDRGANYGYTF. For the CDR3, the DNA is TGTGCCAGCAGTGCACTAGACAGGGGAGCTAACTATGGCTACACCTTC.

J is TRBJ1-4 and V is TRBV21-1; the table's D call, TRBD1, has no DNA check behind it. TRBV21-1 has pseudogene status. The CDR3 has 20 amino acids. The CDR3 here is CASSRVDRASLKATNEKLFF. CDR3 coding DNA: TGTGCCAGCAGCAGGGTGGACAGGGCCTCGCTGAAGGCAACTAATGAAAAACTGTTTTTT.

The genes are TRBV7-2 and TRBJ1-5; 7 bases are a match to TRBD1. Germline trimming cut 5 bases from V and 6 bases from J; bases unmatched to any gene: 10. Per the germline V gene, CDR1 is SGHTA and CDR2 is FQGNSA. The CDR3 contains 15 residues. CDR3 region: CASSGRTGAGQPQHF. DNA of the CDR3: TGTGCCAGCAGCGGACGAACAGGGGCAGGTCAGCCCCAGCATTTT.

The chain links TRBV5-1 to TRBJ2-3; 13 nucleotides align to TRBD2. The CDR3 spans 15 residues. Germline CDR1 reads SGHRS; CDR2 reads YFSETQ. The junction had 2 bases not matched to a gene; V was cut back by 4 bases and J by 3 bases. CDR3 sequence (DNA): TGCGCCAGCAGCACGGGACTAGCGGGGACAGATACGCAGTATTTT. Translating it yields CASSTGLAGTDTQYF.

This clone appeared a single time. Here the CDR3 reads CSASRGQYVEKLFF. Written as DNA, the CDR3 is TGCAGTGCTAGTAGGGGGCAGTATGTTGAAAAACTGTTTTTT. The chain joins TRBV20-1 to TRBJ1-4; TRBD1 matches at 7 bases. V gave up 3 bases and J gave up 7 bases; unmatched junction bases: 8. The CDR3 is made up of 14 amino acids. CDR1 is DFQATT and CDR2 is SNEGSKA in the germline V gene (reference sequence).

In its sample, this clone was seen a few times. The gene calls are TRBV2 and TRBJ1-5; D is unresolved. This CDR3 spans 14 amino acids. Per germline, CDR1 SNHLY and CDR2 FYNNEI. V lost 7 bases to trimming and J lost 2 bases, with 12 bases between them. The CDR3 coding sequence is TGTGCCAGCACTTCTTCGGTCGGCAATCAGCCCCAGCATTTT. Translation gives CASTSSVGNQPQHF.

The chain is built from TRBV5-4 and TRBJ2-2; D is perhaps TRBD2 (6 bases). The CDR3 is made up of 16 amino acids. Germline V gene data show CDR1 as SGHNT and CDR2 as YYREEE (reference sequence). Deletions cut 4 bases from V and 9 bases from J, with 22 bases between. Written as DNA, the CDR3 is TGTGCCAGCAGCCCATCCCCCGGGGACTCCTCCCGGGAGCTGTTTTTT. It specifies CASSPSPGDSSRELFF.

This rearrangement joins TRBV7-9 to TRBJ2-5, with D uncertain. Trimming left V 1 base short and J 10 bases short, with 7 bases between. The germline CDR1 and CDR2 sequences are SEHNR and FQNEAQ (reference sequence). The CDR3 contains 11 residues. CDR3 in DNA: TGTGCCAGCAGCTTAGAAGCCCACCAGTACTTC. It translates to CASSLEAHQYF.

CDR3 nucleotide sequence: TGTGCCAGCAGCCAACACATAACAGGGGGAAATGAAAAACTGTTTTTT. This encodes CASSQHITGGNEKLFF. This chain links TRBV3-1 (or the pseudogene TRBV3-2) with TRBJ1-4; 8 nucleotides agree with TRBD1. Germline CDR1 LGHDT, CDR2 YNNKEL (reference sequence). The CDR3 loop spans 16 amino acids. The V segment lost 2 bases and the J segment 5 bases; nucleotides outside the gene matches: 7.

The V call is TRBV19, the J call TRBJ2-3; tentatively, D is TRBD2 (6 bases). V lost 1 base and J 4 bases, leaving 12 bases between the germline ends. Germline values: CDR1 LNHDA, CDR2 SQIVND (reference sequence). The CDR3 contains 15 residues. The CDR3 loop reads CASSIAVPGADTQYF. Written as DNA, the CDR3 is TGTGCCAGTAGTATAGCCGTTCCGGGAGCAGATACGCAGTATTTT.

The chain recombines TRBV4-1 with TRBJ2-4; perhaps TRBD1 as D (5 bases). Germline-derived CDR1 and CDR2 are MGHRA and YSYEKL. The CDR3 consists of 14 residues. Trimming shortened V by 0 bases and J by 8 bases, and 11 bases separated the two germline ends. DNA for the CDR3: TGCGCCAGCAGCCAAGAGCAGGGAAGGTACATTCAGTACTTC. It is translated as CASSQEQGRYIQYF.

The chain joins TRBV19 to TRBJ1-2; D ambiguous. The CDR3 loop spans 15 amino acids. V lost 0 bases to trimming and J lost 2 bases, with 10 bases between them. Germline CDR1 reads LNHDA; CDR2 reads SQIVND (reference sequence). CDR3 bases: TGTGCCAGTAGTATAGACGGCGGCGCGAACTATGGCTACACCTTC. Translating gives CASSIDGGANYGYTF.

A few counts support this clone. The genes are TRBV5-5 and TRBJ1-2; 7 positions agree with TRBD1. V was pared by 4 bases and J by 4 bases, with 10 bases of the junction left unmatched. The CDR3 consists of 15 residues. Germline values: CDR1 SGHKS, CDR2 YYEKEE (reference sequence). The CDR3 DNA reads TGTGCCAGCAGCCCCCACCCGGGACAGAGCTATGGCTACACCTTC. Translating gives CASSPHPGQSYGYTF.

The chain couples TRBV2 to TRBJ2-7; D is unresolved. The CDR3 runs to 12 residues. Germline lookup yields CDR1 SNHLY and CDR2 FYNNEI. V gave up 5 bases and J gave up 2 bases, with 7 bases separating them. In DNA, the CDR3 is TGTGCCAGCAGTTACAGTCCCTACGAGCAGTACGTC. Translated: CASSYSPYEQYV.

This clone was counted a single time. The V gene is TRBV4-3, the J gene TRBJ1-1; TRBD1 might be the D (5 bases). From germline, CDR1 is LGHNA and CDR2 YSLEER. Trimming stripped 1 base from V and 1 base from J, with 10 bases between. The CDR3 contains 15 residues. CDR3 sequence reads: CASSQGLGGNTEAFF. Here the CDR3 DNA reads TGCGCCAGCAGCCAAGGCCTGGGGGGGAACACTGAAGCTTTCTTT.

The rearrangement links TRBV7-9 to TRBJ2-7, with 10 bases lining up with TRBD2. The germline V gene encodes CDR1 SEHNR and CDR2 FQNEAQ (reference sequence). The V segment lost 5 bases and the J segment 4 bases; nucleotides outside the gene matches: 8. The CDR3 has 15 residues. The DNA for the CDR3 is TGTGCCAGCAGCCCTCTCGGGACTAGCGAGTACGAGCAGTACTTC. This codes for CASSPLGTSEYEQYF.

In its sample, this clone was seen a few times. The gene calls are TRBV6-5 and TRBJ1-2; 7 positions agree with TRBD1. Germline V gene data show CDR1 as MNHEY and CDR2 as SVGAGI. With V trimmed by 2 bases and J by 9 bases, 6 bases remained unmatched. This CDR3 spans 13 amino acids. CDR3: CASSYGTQGSYTF. The CDR3 DNA reads as TGTGCCAGCAGTTACGGGACACAGGGGAGCTACACCTTC.

The CDR3 nucleotides are TGTGCCAGCAGTTGGACTAGCGGACCTTACGAGCAGTACTTC. Its protein product is CASSWTSGPYEQYF. V gene TRBV6-2 or TRBV6-3 combines with J gene TRBJ2-7; 10 nucleotides line up with TRBD2. The V gene end was trimmed by 4 bases and the J gene end by 4 bases; junction bases not matched to a gene: 4. This CDR3 spans 14 amino acids. CDR1 MNHEY and CDR2 SVGEGT come from the germline V gene.

This clone was detected only a few times. The chain has TRBV6-5 and TRBJ2-7; tentative D call: TRBD2 (6 bases). V lost 5 bases and J 7 bases, leaving 15 bases between the germline ends. Germline V CDR1 and CDR2: MNHEY, SVGAGI. The CDR3 consists of 13 residues. This CDR3 reads CASSPGLLGEQYV. The CDR3 DNA sequence: TGTGCCAGCAGTCCGGGACTCCTCGGAGAGCAGTACGTC.

The chain is built from TRBV28 and TRBJ1-5, with a tentative D call TRBD1 (5 bases). This CDR3 spans 15 amino acids. Germline CDR1 MDHEN, CDR2 SYDVKM. Trimming stripped 3 bases from V and 6 bases from J, with 15 bases between. In nucleotides, the CDR3 is TGTGCCAGCAGTTTCCGCACAGGTTTCGGTCAGCCCCAGCATTTT. This gives the protein CASSFRTGFGQPQHF.

Comments on this clone: Different DNA sequences within this sample yield the same CDR3. The chain is built from TRBV4-3 and TRBJ1-1; weak D call: TRBD1 (5 bases). Deletions cut 0 bases from V and 1 base from J, with 12 bases between. CDR1 LGHNA and CDR2 YSLEER come from the germline V gene. The CDR3 covers 16 residues. CDR3 in amino acids: CASSQDLPTENTEAFF. Written as DNA, the CDR3 is TGCGCCAGCAGCCAAGATCTTCCGACAGAGAACACTGAAGCTTTCTTT.

In its sample, this clone was seen a few times. V is TRBV29-1 and J is TRBJ2-7, with 12 positions matching TRBD2. Looked up from germline, CDR1 is SQVTM and CDR2 is ANQGSEA. Unmatched junction bases numbered 3, after V lost 1 base and J lost 2 bases. This CDR3 has 15 residues. CDR3 DNA: TGCAGCGTTGAAGGTTCTAGCGGGAGGGCCTACGAGCAGTACTTC. This encodes CSVEGSSGRAYEQYF.

V and J are TRBV28 and TRBJ1-4; D not resolved. This CDR3 spans 17 amino acids. Per the germline V gene, CDR1 is MDHEN and CDR2 is SYDVKM. The V end was cut by 4 bases, the J end by 0 bases, with 15 bases between. CDR3 sequence (DNA): TGTGCCAGCAGTTCACAGCAGTTGACCACAACTAATGAAAAACTGTTTTTT. Residues: CASSSQQLTTTNEKLFF.

This clone was counted once. This chain connects TRBV10-3 to TRBJ1-1; D call uncertain. Per germline, CDR1 ENHRY and CDR2 SYGVKD. Trimming took 0 bases from V and 3 from J, leaving 14 bases between them. The CDR3 is made up of 16 amino acids. The CDR3 loop reads CAISESIGGGDTEAFF. The DNA for the CDR3 is TGTGCCATCAGTGAGTCGATCGGAGGTGGGGACACTGAAGCTTTCTTT.

The rearrangement joins TRBV18 to TRBJ1-4, with a possible D match to TRBD1 (5 bases). Germline V gene sequence: CDR1 KGHSH, CDR2 LQKENI. CDR3 size: 15 residues. The V end was cut by 2 bases, the J end by 6 bases, with 13 bases between. The CDR3 is CASSPFGGDDEKLFF. The CDR3 nucleotides are TGTGCCAGCTCACCATTCGGAGGGGATGATGAAAAACTGTTTTTT.

In this sample, this clone turned up many times. This rearrangement joins TRBV7-3 to TRBJ2-1; 10 nucleotides line up with TRBD2. The CDR3 extends over 16 amino acids. The V gene's germline CDR1 is SGHTA and CDR2 FQGTGA. J lost 7 bases, V lost 5 bases, and 11 bases had no gene match. The CDR3 sequence: CASSRTSGAKRNEQFF. CDR3 bases: TGTGCCAGCAGCAGAACTAGCGGGGCTAAGAGGAATGAGCAGTTCTTC.

The CDR3 coding sequence is TGCGCCAGCAGCCAAGATCAGGGAAATGGCTACACCTTC. Encoded protein: CASSQDQGNGYTF. The genes are TRBV4-3 and TRBJ1-2; D may be TRBD1 (5 bases). Germline V gene data show CDR1 as LGHNA and CDR2 as YSLEER. V was shortened by 0 bases and J by 6 bases, with 8 bases between the two germline ends. The CDR3 has 13 residues.

This chain links TRBV28 with TRBJ1-2; D is unclear. Trimming shortened V by 5 bases and J by 8 bases, and 9 bases separated the two germline ends. The CDR3 loop spans 11 amino acids. The germline V gene encodes CDR1 MDHEN and CDR2 SYDVKM. The CDR3 loop is CASSLSRGYTF. The CDR3, as DNA: TGTGCCAGCAGTCTGAGTCGGGGCTACACCTTC.